The 26 T cell receptor beta chains given below trace back to one sample, sequenced in a study of blood T cell repertoires in COVID-19. Produced via immunoSEQ multiplex PCR; TCRdb's table is partial and in-frame only. The sample yields about 210,000 clones, approximately 80% seen once. Material: peripheral blood. The source is a woman of 80 years or more with COVID-19, enrolled during active disease.

The V and J genes are TRBV7-9 and TRBJ1-2; D call uncertain. Germline V CDR1 and CDR2: SEHNR, FQNEAQ (reference sequence). The CDR3 spans 14 residues. Trimming removed 1 base at V and 8 bases at J, with 14 bases between. The CDR3 loop reads CASSLGAQEAGYTF. The DNA for the CDR3 is TGTGCCAGCAGCTTAGGAGCTCAGGAAGCCGGCTACACCTTC.

The rearrangement joins TRBV6-5 to TRBJ1-1; possible D gene TRBD1, 6 bases. The germline gives CDR1 MNHEY, CDR2 SVGAGI. This CDR3 contains 12 residues. Trimming shortened V by 6 bases and J by 12 bases, and 17 bases separated the two germline ends. The CDR3 protein is CASSPRQDKSFF. For the CDR3, the DNA is TGTGCCAGCAGCCCCAGACAGGATAAATCTTTCTTT.

The V call is TRBV9, the J call TRBJ2-2; 11 nucleotides match TRBD2. Looked up from germline, CDR1 is SGDLS and CDR2 is YYNGEE. Trimming removed 3 bases from V and 12 bases from J; junction bases left unmatched: 10. This CDR3 contains 15 residues. The CDR3 nucleotides read TGTGCCAGCAGCGCCAGCTCGGTAGCGGGGGGGCAGCTGTTTTTT. This gives the protein CASSASSVAGGQLFF. The complete variable domain, with remaining parts taken from reference TRBV9 and TRBJ2-2, reads DSGVTQTPKHLITATGQRVTLRCSPRSGDLSVYWYQQSLDQGLQFLIQYYNGEERAKGNILERFSAQQFPDLHSELNLSSLELGDSALYFCASSASSVAGGQLFFGEGSRLTVL.

The rearrangement links TRBV7-7 to TRBJ2-2; TRBD1 might be the D (6 bases). The germline V gene has CDR1 SSHAT and CDR2 FNYEAQ (reference sequence). V was clipped by 5 bases and J by 5 bases, with 9 bases between them. This CDR3 is built from 13 residues. CDR3 sequence reads: CASSPTGTGELFF. CDR3 DNA sequence: TGTGCCAGCAGCCCCACAGGGACCGGGGAGCTGTTTTTT.

The CDR3 nucleotides read TGTGCCAGCAGCCAGGGAGATACGCAGTATTTT. Translation: CASSQGDTQYF. The J gene is TRBJ2-3, the V gene TRBV7-2; a possible D gene is TRBD1 (5 bases). CDR1 is SGHTA and CDR2 is FQGNSA in the germline V gene. The CDR3 length is 11 residues. Between the trimmed V and J ends, which lost 5 bases and 5 bases, there was a span of 5 bases.

The sample holds one count of this clone. This chain links TRBV10-3 with TRBJ1-4; TRBD1 might be the D (5 bases). Germline values: CDR1 ENHRY, CDR2 SYGVKD. The CDR3 loop spans 14 amino acids. Trimming shortened V by 2 bases and J by 7 bases, and 11 bases separated the two germline ends. Written as DNA, the CDR3 is TGTGCCATCAGTGAGGGGGGGTTAGGTGAAAAACTGTTTTTT. Amino acid sequence: CAISEGGLGEKLFF.

This chain uses TRBV29-1 with TRBJ1-2, with unresolved D. Germline CDR1 SQVTM, CDR2 ANQGSEA. The V end lost 7 bases, the J end lost 6 bases, and 15 bases lay between the germline ends. The CDR3 runs to 12 residues. CDR3 DNA: TGCAGCGGCGGAGACCCCCCGGATGGCTACACCTTC. Protein: CSGGDPPDGYTF.

There are a few counts of this clone. The chain uses TRBV23-1 and TRBJ1-5, with D uncertain. TRBV23-1 carries the ORF label, with uncertain function. There are 14 residues in the CDR3. Between the trimmed V and J ends, which lost 6 bases and 2 bases, there was a span of 11 bases. The CDR3 reads CASRFRSRNQPQHF. The CDR3, as DNA: TGCGCCAGCAGGTTCAGGTCGCGCAATCAGCCCCAGCATTTT.

The J gene is TRBJ1-1, the V gene TRBV27, with 7 bases matching TRBD1. Germline V CDR1 and CDR2: MNHEY, SMNVEV (reference sequence). V trimming: 5 bases; J trimming: 5 bases; junction bases outside the gene matches: 2. This CDR3 has 12 residues. This CDR3 reads CASSIRGTEAFF. The CDR3 DNA follows: TGTGCCAGCAGTATCAGGGGGACTGAAGCTTTCTTT.

This clone occurred once. This sequence joins TRBV6-5 and TRBJ2-5; D is ambiguous. Trimming left V 2 bases short and J 7 bases short, with 8 bases between. This CDR3 comprises 12 residues. From germline, CDR1 is MNHEY and CDR2 SVGAGI. The CDR3 bases are TGTGCCAGCAGTTACCCCGGTGGGACCCAGTACTTC. Translated: CASSYPGGTQYF.

This chain connects TRBV5-1 to TRBJ2-5; 9 positions match TRBD1. Per the germline V gene, CDR1 is SGHRS and CDR2 is YFSETQ. V was clipped by 2 bases and J by 3 bases; unmatched bases: 2. The CDR3 is 14 amino acids. For the CDR3, the DNA is TGCGCCAGCAGCTTCGGACAGGGGAAAGAGACCCAGTACTTC. This encodes CASSFGQGKETQYF.

The chain links TRBV10-3 to TRBJ1-5; 7 bases fit TRBD1. Trimming removed 10 bases from V and 9 bases from J; junction bases left unmatched: 18. The V gene's germline CDR1 is ENHRY and CDR2 SYGVKD. The CDR3 has 15 amino acids. CDR3 sequence reads: CATRTDETGERPQHF. The CDR3 DNA reads as TGTGCCACCCGAACCGATGAAACAGGGGAACGGCCCCAGCATTTT.

This clone was seen once. The chain uses TRBV19 and TRBJ1-5; 7 nucleotides match TRBD1. V was pared by 4 bases and J by 3 bases, with 6 bases of the junction left unmatched. This CDR3 is built from 15 residues. The germline gives CDR1 LNHDA, CDR2 SQIVND (reference sequence). CDR3 in DNA: TGTGCCAGTAGTACATCGGGACAGCTCAATCAGCCCCAGCATTTT. Its protein product is CASSTSGQLNQPQHF.

This clone turned up a few times. CDR3 DNA sequence: TGTGCCAGCAGTGATCTTAGACAGCGGGGAAACACAGATACGCAGTATTTT. This codes for CASSDLRQRGNTDTQYF. J is TRBJ2-3 and V is TRBV2; 7 nucleotides agree with TRBD2. The V gene's germline CDR1 is SNHLY and CDR2 FYNNEI. CDR3 length: 17 residues. J gave up 2 bases and V 3 bases, and 11 bases lay outside the gene matches.

The V gene is TRBV29-1, the J gene TRBJ2-3; no definite D call. With 2 bases removed from V and 1 base from J, the gap between germline ends came to 7 bases. The CDR3 spans 13 residues. Germline V CDR1 and CDR2: SQVTM, ANQGSEA. The CDR3, as DNA: TGCAGCGTTGAAATTGCAGGCACAGATACGCAGTATTTT. Its translation: CSVEIAGTDTQYF.

J is TRBJ2-4 and V is TRBV4-2; D gene ambiguous. There are 16 residues in the CDR3. The V end was cut by 2 bases, the J end by 2 bases, with 13 bases between. Looked up from germline, CDR1 is LGHNA and CDR2 is YNFKEQ. CDR3 loop: CASSQPDNPTKNIQYF. In nucleotides, the CDR3 is TGTGCCAGCAGCCAACCAGACAACCCAACCAAAAACATTCAGTACTTC.

The rearrangement joins TRBV9 to TRBJ2-5; possibly TRBD1 for D (5 bases). From germline, CDR1 is SGDLS and CDR2 YYNGEE. The CDR3 spans 14 residues. Trimming pared 2 bases from V and 1 base from J, leaving 9 bases between. The CDR3 DNA sequence: TGTGCCAGCAGCGTTCGACAGCTCCAAGAGACCCAGTACTTC. Protein sequence: CASSVRQLQETQYF.

V gene TRBV24-1 combines with J gene TRBJ2-1, with a weak D call TRBD2 (5 bases). Germline V gene data show CDR1 as KGHDR and CDR2 as SFDVKD. The CDR3 is 12 residues long. V lost 11 bases and J lost 9, with 16 bases in between. The CDR3 sequence: CAIGRALGEQFF. The CDR3, as DNA: TGTGCCATAGGGCGGGCACTAGGTGAGCAGTTCTTC.

The chain has TRBV18 and TRBJ1-2; D ambiguous. Germline V gene lookup returns CDR1 KGHSH and CDR2 LQKENI. CDR3 size: 14 residues. The germline V and J ends were trimmed by 6 bases and 2 bases, with 13 bases remaining between them. For the CDR3, the DNA is TGTGCCAGCTCGAGGTTACAAGACAACTATGGCTACACCTTC. Its protein product is CASSRLQDNYGYTF.

The J gene is TRBJ1-2, the V gene TRBV18; D may be TRBD1 (6 bases). Germline CDR1 and CDR2: KGHSH and LQKENI. CDR3 length equals 15 residues. The V end was cut by 6 bases, the J end by 3 bases, with 17 bases between. This CDR3 is CASSSSADSHYGYTF. As DNA, the CDR3 is TGTGCCAGCTCTAGCTCGGCGGACAGCCACTATGGCTACACCTTC.

This clone occurred once. The rearrangement uses TRBV6-6 and TRBJ1-4; no clear D gene. This CDR3 comprises 13 residues. Germline lookup yields CDR1 MNHNY and CDR2 SVGAGI (reference sequence). V lost 4 bases, J lost 11 bases, and 14 bases lay in between. CDR3 nucleotides: TGTGCCAGCAGTTTAGAACCGCGCTCGAAACTGTTTTTT. It codes for CASSLEPRSKLFF.

This chain joins TRBV6-5 and TRBJ1-2; 9 bases align to TRBD1. Germline lookup yields CDR1 MNHEY and CDR2 SVGAGI. This CDR3 region has 16 residues. The V segment lost 0 bases and the J segment 2 bases; nucleotides outside the gene matches: 4. The CDR3 bases are TGTGCCAGCAGTTACTCGGGGGACAGGGCCAACTATGGCTACACCTTC. This translates into CASSYSGDRANYGYTF.

The chain joins TRBV19 to TRBJ1-1; a possible D gene is TRBD1 (5 bases). With 4 bases removed from V and 4 bases from J, the gap between germline ends came to 10 bases. Germline V lookup: CDR1 LNHDA, CDR2 SQIVND (reference sequence). This CDR3 has 13 residues. The CDR3 loop reads CASSTMGGTEAFF. The CDR3 DNA reads TGTGCCAGTAGTACTATGGGGGGCACTGAAGCTTTCTTT.

This clone was picked up one time. The chain joins TRBV3-1 (or the pseudogene TRBV3-2) to TRBJ1-1; D gene uncertain. Trimming cost V 7 bases and J 0 bases, with 9 bases left between them. From germline, CDR1 is LGHDT and CDR2 YNNKEL (reference sequence). The CDR3 length is 13 residues. CDR3 amino acids: CASTRTLNTEAFF. The DNA for the CDR3 is TGTGCCAGCACCCGCACTCTGAACACTGAAGCTTTCTTT.

The rearrangement joins TRBV27 to TRBJ2-7; a possible D gene is TRBD2 (6 bases). Germline V lookup: CDR1 MNHEY, CDR2 SMNVEV (reference sequence). The CDR3 is made up of 16 amino acids. Trimming pared 6 bases from V and 5 bases from J, leaving 23 bases between. The CDR3 nucleotides read TGTGCCAGCAGATGGGCCTCCGAAGGAGGGAATCACGAGCAGTACTTC. Amino acid sequence: CASRWASEGGNHEQYF.

The chain recombines TRBV28 with TRBJ2-1, with unresolved D. The V gene's germline CDR1 is MDHEN and CDR2 SYDVKM. The CDR3 has 12 amino acids. The germline V and J ends were trimmed by 2 bases and 15 bases, with 14 bases remaining between them. CDR3 sequence (DNA): TGTGCCAGCAGTTTAAGAGGTCAGATATGGTTCTTC. It translates to CASSLRGQIWFF.